This entry lists 7 T cell receptor beta chains sequenced from one sample in a study of blood T cell repertoires in COVID-19. Sequencing was performed with immunoSEQ multiplex PCR; in TCRdb, only in-frame clones are kept and a portion is missing. Seen here are around 140,000 clones, about three quarters observed once, and the top ten hold less than 2%. Sequencing used peripheral blood. These receptors originate from a woman in her fifties or sixties with acute or convalescent COVID-19.

The chain combines TRBV4-1 with TRBJ2-7; 12 nucleotides match TRBD1. Germline CDR1 reads MGHRA; CDR2 reads YSYEKL. CDR3 size: 15 residues. With V trimmed by 4 bases and J by 3 bases, 4 bases remained unmatched. The CDR3: CASSPGQGAFYEQYF. The CDR3 DNA reads TGCGCCAGCAGCCCGGGACAGGGGGCCTTCTACGAGCAGTACTTC.

This clone was counted a few times. This chain uses TRBV29-1 with TRBJ2-1; TRBD2 agrees at 9 bases. With V trimmed by 4 bases and J by 6 bases, 10 bases remained unmatched. Germline V gene sequence: CDR1 SQVTM, CDR2 ANQGSEA. This CDR3 region has 15 residues. The CDR3 sequence: CSVVLISGSGNEQFF. DNA of the CDR3: TGCAGCGTTGTATTGATTAGCGGGAGCGGCAATGAGCAGTTCTTC.

The rearrangement uses TRBV27 and TRBJ2-7, with 8 bases identical to TRBD1. The V segment lost 7 bases and the J segment 0 bases; nucleotides outside the gene matches: 17. CDR3 size: 18 residues. The germline V gene has CDR1 MNHEY and CDR2 SMNVEV (reference sequence). The CDR3 sequence is CASTRLTPRGLASYEQYF. CDR3 in DNA: TGTGCCAGCACTCGATTGACTCCCAGGGGGCTCGCCTCCTACGAGCAGTACTTC.

This chain's CDR3 is CSVWGQGIEAFF. In DNA, the CDR3 is TGCAGCGTTTGGGGCCAGGGTATTGAAGCTTTCTTT. V and J are TRBV29-1 and TRBJ1-1; possible D gene TRBD1, 5 bases. In germline, CDR1 is SQVTM, CDR2 ANQGSEA. V was pared by 5 bases and J by 7 bases, with 14 bases between. CDR3 length: 12 residues.

The chain recombines TRBV18 with TRBJ2-7; 7 nucleotides agree with TRBD1. The germline gives CDR1 KGHSH, CDR2 LQKENI. After removal of 3 bases from V and 6 bases from J, the junction contained 11 bases not matched to a gene. This CDR3 is 15 amino acids long. The DNA of the CDR3 is TGTGCCAGCTCACCTGAGGGGGCACCCTTCGGCGAGCAGTACTTC. Its protein is CASSPEGAPFGEQYF.

V usage is TRBV10-3 and J usage is TRBJ2-4; D not resolved. This CDR3 region has 16 residues. Trimming cost V 3 bases and J 0 bases, with 12 bases left between them. Germline V lookup: CDR1 ENHRY, CDR2 SYGVKD. The CDR3 here is CAISEPGLQAKNIQYF. Written as DNA, the CDR3 is TGTGCCATCAGTGAACCAGGCCTTCAAGCCAAAAACATTCAGTACTTC.

The chain is built from TRBV5-1 and TRBJ1-1, with 7 bases fitting TRBD1. Trimming removed 2 bases from V and 3 bases from J; junction bases left unmatched: 7. Germline-derived CDR1 and CDR2 are SGHRS and YFSETQ. The CDR3 sequence is 15 residues long. DNA of the CDR3: TGCGCCAGCAGCTTCGGCAGGGGGTACGACACTGAAGCTTTCTTT. Translated: CASSFGRGYDTEAFF.